This entry lists 28 T cell receptor beta chains sequenced from one sample in a study of blood T cell repertoires in COVID-19. Data came from immunoSEQ multiplex PCR; TCRdb stores just in-frame clones and leaves some out. The sample lists 200,000 to 250,000 clones, 70% to 90% occurring once. Sequencing was done on a sample of PBMCs or T cells enriched from blood (not recorded which). The receptor set was obtained from a man between 45 and 60 years old who had been exposed to COVID-19.

The chain recombines TRBV5-4 with TRBJ1-2; D not resolved. The CDR3 length is 15 residues. Germline V CDR1 and CDR2: SGHNT, YYREEE (reference sequence). V was cut by 1 base and J by 6 bases, with 16 bases left in between. CDR3 in amino acids: CASSLIGRSSNGYTF. The CDR3 DNA follows: TGTGCCAGCAGCTTGATCGGCAGGTCTTCGAATGGCTACACCTTC.

The chain uses TRBV28 and TRBJ2-3; 8 nucleotides match TRBD2. V lost 4 bases and J lost 4; bases outside the gene matches: 7. Germline lookup yields CDR1 MDHEN and CDR2 SYDVKM. The CDR3 spans 15 residues. CDR3 DNA: TGTGCCAGCAGTTCAGCGGGGGATGGGGCAGATACGCAGTATTTT. It translates to CASSSAGDGADTQYF.

Points on this clone: A read error may account for a junction end that differs from germline. The rearrangement uses TRBV7-7 and TRBJ2-1; D may be TRBD2 (5 bases). The CDR3 sequence is 17 residues long. The germline CDR1 and CDR2 sequences are SSHAT and FNYEAQ (reference sequence). The CDR3 nucleotides read TGTGCTAGCAGCTTAGATGCGGGTGCAGCTCCCTACAATGAGCAGTTCTTC. This gives the protein CASSLDAGAAPYNEQFF.

The chain carries TRBV5-1 and TRBJ1-4, with D possibly matching TRBD1 (6 bases). Germline CDR1 is SGHRS and CDR2 is YFSETQ. The CDR3 is 14 residues long. V was trimmed by 2 bases and J by 8 bases, leaving 13 bases between them. The CDR3 DNA reads as TGCGCCAGCAGCTTACAGGGACTAGGGGAAAAACTGTTTTTT. This translates into CASSLQGLGEKLFF.

The chain uses TRBV5-1 and TRBJ2-7, with D possibly being TRBD1 (7 bases). Germline V gives CDR1 SGHRS, CDR2 YFSETQ. The CDR3 runs 15 residues. V was trimmed by 4 bases and J by 3 bases, leaving 17 bases between them. The CDR3 nucleotides read TGCGCCAGCAGCCAACAGGGGTTGGAGGGCTACGAGCAGTACTTC. It translates to CASSQQGLEGYEQYF. The variable domain in full, with the rest retrieved from reference TRBV5-1 and TRBJ2-7, is KAGVTQTPRYLIKTRGQQVTLSCSPISGHRSVSWYQQTPGQGLQFLFEYFSETQRNKGNFPGRFSGRQFSNSRSEMNVSTLELGDSALYLCASSQQGLEGYEQYFGPGTRLTVT.

The chain joins TRBV27 to TRBJ2-5; TRBD2 matches 7 bases. CDR3 length equals 14 residues. CDR1 and CDR2 from the germline V gene are MNHEY and SMNVEV (reference sequence). J lost 5 bases, V lost 3 bases, and 6 bases had no gene match. Here the CDR3 reads CASSFGGGEETQYF. The CDR3 nucleotides are TGTGCCAGCAGTTTTGGGGGAGGGGAGGAGACCCAGTACTTC.

This chain connects TRBV6-5 to TRBJ1-1; D may be TRBD1 (6 bases). The CDR3 loop spans 15 amino acids. CDR1 and CDR2 (germline): MNHEY, SVGAGI. Trimming took 5 bases from V and 0 from J, leaving 13 bases between them. Here the CDR3 DNA reads TGTGCCAGCAGTCATCGGACAGACATGAACACTGAAGCTTTCTTT. Protein sequence: CASSHRTDMNTEAFF.

This clone was recorded a few times. The rearrangement uses TRBV10-3 and TRBJ1-5, with D possibly TRBD1 on 5 matching bases. Germline V lookup: CDR1 ENHRY, CDR2 SYGVKD. Trimming left V 6 bases short and J 3 bases short, with 6 bases between. The CDR3 is 12 amino acids. The CDR3 sequence: CAISRDNQPQHF. As DNA, the CDR3 is TGTGCCATCAGCAGGGACAATCAGCCCCAGCATTTT.

This sequence joins TRBV11-1 and TRBJ1-1; D is perhaps TRBD1 (6 bases). Germline V gene sequence: CDR1 SGHAT, CDR2 FQDESV (reference sequence). The CDR3 length is 15 residues. With 0 bases removed from V and 1 base from J, the gap between germline ends came to 9 bases. CDR3 nucleotide sequence: TGTGCCAGCAGCTTAGCACAGGGTGGGAACACTGAAGCTTTCTTT. This translates into CASSLAQGGNTEAFF.

This chain links TRBV10-1 with TRBJ2-1, with unresolved D. CDR1 WNHNN and CDR2 SYGVQD come from the germline V gene (reference sequence). Trimming pared 6 bases from V and 1 base from J, leaving 4 bases between. The CDR3 contains 12 residues. CDR3 residues: CASSPSYNEQFF. CDR3 in DNA: TGCGCCAGCAGCCCGTCCTACAATGAGCAGTTCTTC.

The chain couples TRBV9 to TRBJ1-5; the D is unclear. Germline V gene lookup returns CDR1 SGDLS and CDR2 YYNGEE. V was pared by 0 bases and J by 6 bases, with 10 bases between. The CDR3 contains 14 residues. The DNA for the CDR3 is TGTGCCAGCAGCGTAGGTTCTGGAGGTCAGCCCCAGCATTTT. This sequence encodes CASSVGSGGQPQHF.

V gene TRBV28 combines with J gene TRBJ1-3, with D tentatively TRBD1 (5 bases). Trimming stripped 5 bases from V and 0 bases from J, with 14 bases between. Germline V lookup: CDR1 MDHEN, CDR2 SYDVKM. The CDR3 has 16 amino acids. CDR3 loop: CASSPRGGYSGNTIYF. For the CDR3, the DNA is TGTGCCAGCAGTCCCCGGGGGGGATACTCTGGAAACACCATATATTTT.

The chain joins TRBV20-1 to TRBJ1-5; the D gene is possibly TRBD1 (5 bases). This CDR3 comprises 17 residues. Germline assignment: CDR1 DFQATT and CDR2 SNEGSKA (reference sequence). V was shortened by 3 bases and J by 1 base, with 19 bases between the two germline ends. CDR3 in amino acids: CSASNPVRVLSNQPQHF. The DNA for the CDR3 is TGCAGTGCTAGTAACCCTGTCAGGGTCTTAAGCAATCAGCCCCAGCATTTT.

This clone was recorded once. The CDR3, as DNA: TGCAGTGCTAGTGGGGGCACCAATCAGCCCCAGCATTTT. Amino acids: CSASGGTNQPQHF. The chain uses TRBV20-1 and TRBJ1-5; D is possibly TRBD1 (6 bases). The CDR3 sequence is 13 residues long. The germline V and J ends were trimmed by 3 bases and 3 bases, with 9 bases remaining between them. Germline-derived CDR1 and CDR2 are DFQATT and SNEGSKA (reference sequence).

This clone was picked up a small number of times. The J gene is TRBJ2-1, the V gene TRBV14; tentative D call: TRBD2 (5 bases). Deletions cut 0 bases from V and 5 bases from J, with 11 bases between. Germline V lookup: CDR1 SGHDN, CDR2 FVKESK. The CDR3 sequence is 15 residues long. CDR3 sequence (DNA): TGTGCCAGCAGCCAAGATTGGGCGGGCAACAATGAGCAGTTCTTC. Translating gives CASSQDWAGNNEQFF. The complete variable domain, with remaining parts taken from reference TRBV14 and TRBJ2-1, reads EAGVTQFPSHSVIEKGQTVTLRCDPISGHDNLYWYRRVMGKEIKFLLHFVKESKQDESGMPNNRFLAERTGGTYSTLKVQPAELEDSGVYFCASSQDWAGNNEQFFGPGTRLTVL.

In DNA form, the CDR3 reads TGCAGCGTTGAAGATCCGACAGGGGGCTTGATGCGGGAGACCCAGTACTTC. It encodes CSVEDPTGGLMRETQYF. The gene calls are TRBV29-1 and TRBJ2-5; 10 bases agree with TRBD1. Trimming took 0 bases from V and 5 from J; bases not matched to a gene: 12. The CDR3 covers 17 residues. CDR1 and CDR2 from the germline V gene are SQVTM and ANQGSEA.

The V and J genes are TRBV25-1 and TRBJ1-2; D might be TRBD1 (5 bases). Trimming left V 1 base short and J 2 bases short, with 8 bases between. The germline V gene encodes CDR1 MGHDK and CDR2 SYGVNS. This CDR3 is 14 amino acids long. In nucleotides, the CDR3 is TGTGCCAGCAGTGAATGGGGGGGAAACTATGGCTACACCTTC. It is translated as CASSEWGGNYGYTF.

V usage is TRBV9 and J usage is TRBJ2-5; the match to TRBD2 covers 13 bases. The V and J ends lost 4 bases and 4 bases, in that order; junction bases with no gene match: 7. Germline CDR1 and CDR2: SGDLS and YYNGEE. The CDR3 runs 16 residues. The CDR3 nucleotides are TGTGCCAGCAGCAAAACAACTAGCGGGGGGGTAGAGACCCAGTACTTC. This translates into CASSKTTSGGVETQYF.

The CDR3 DNA sequence: TGCGCCAGCAGCTTGGTGAAGGGGCACACTGAAGCTTTCTTT. Its protein is CASSLVKGHTEAFF. The chain uses TRBV5-1 and TRBJ1-1, with D tentatively TRBD1 (5 bases). Germline CDR1 and CDR2: SGHRS and YFSETQ. V dropped 0 bases and J dropped 3 bases, with 9 bases sitting between them. The CDR3 extends over 14 amino acids.

The chain uses TRBV19 and TRBJ1-6; possibly TRBD1 for D (5 bases). The V and J ends lost 7 bases and 2 bases respectively, with 9 bases between them. Germline V gives CDR1 LNHDA, CDR2 SQIVND (reference sequence). The CDR3 covers 14 residues. CDR3 residues: CASMARAYNSPLHF. Written as DNA, the CDR3 is TGTGCCAGTATGGCCAGGGCCTATAATTCACCCCTCCACTTT.

This clone was counted a single time. The V call is TRBV19, the J call TRBJ2-1; 15 bases are a match to TRBD2. This CDR3 is 20 amino acids long. V shed 5 bases and J 8 bases; nucleotides not matched to a gene: 19. Germline V lookup: CDR1 LNHDA, CDR2 SQIVND (reference sequence). Written as DNA, the CDR3 is TGTGCCAGTAGTCTTCTTTGGACTAGCGGGAGGGGCCTTACGGGACATGAGCAGTTCTTC. Translated: CASSLLWTSGRGLTGHEQFF.

V and J are TRBV5-1 and TRBJ1-2, with D possibly being TRBD1 (5 bases). Germline V gene sequence: CDR1 SGHRS, CDR2 YFSETQ. V gave up 0 bases and J gave up 3 bases, with 6 bases separating them. The CDR3 loop spans 13 amino acids. The CDR3 DNA follows: TGCGCCAGCAGCTTGGGACAGTACTATGGCTACACCTTC. Protein: CASSLGQYYGYTF.

This chain joins TRBV3-1 (or the pseudogene TRBV3-2) and TRBJ2-7, with D possibly TRBD2 on 6 matching bases. The CDR3 covers 13 residues. V lost 1 base, J lost 7 bases, and 11 bases lay in between. CDR1 and CDR2 from the germline V gene are LGHDT and YNNKEL (reference sequence). CDR3 residues: CASSQGRGGEQYF. CDR3 DNA sequence: TGTGCCAGCAGCCAAGGGAGGGGTGGGGAGCAGTACTTC.

The chain is built from TRBV10-3 and TRBJ1-2; 7 bases match TRBD1. This CDR3 spans 14 amino acids. The V gene end was trimmed by 10 bases and the J gene end by 4 bases; junction bases not matched to a gene: 12. From germline, CDR1 is ENHRY and CDR2 SYGVKD. CDR3 in amino acids: CATYSEDRLYGYTF. The CDR3 DNA reads as TGTGCCACCTACTCCGAGGACAGGCTCTATGGCTACACCTTC.

The genes are TRBV5-1 and TRBJ2-3, with TRBD2 matching over 8 bases. V shed 0 bases, J shed 4 bases, and the junction held 13 bases outside the gene matches. Germline CDR1 SGHRS, CDR2 YFSETQ. The CDR3 is made up of 18 amino acids. CDR3 in DNA: TGCGCCAGCAGCTTGGCCCGGGACGGGGGGGGCCTAGCAGATACGCAGTATTTT. It specifies CASSLARDGGGLADTQYF.

CDR3 nucleotides: TGTGCCAGCAGCCGGACACAACTCAACACTGAAGCTTTCTTT. Amino acids: CASSRTQLNTEAFF. V gene TRBV7-9 combines with J gene TRBJ1-1, with D perhaps matching TRBD1 (5 bases). V lost 5 bases and J 2 bases, leaving 12 bases between the germline ends. Germline V gene lookup returns CDR1 SEHNR and CDR2 FQNEAQ (reference sequence). The CDR3 consists of 14 residues.

The chain links TRBV30 to TRBJ2-5, with 12 nucleotides matching TRBD2. V trimming: 5 bases; J trimming: 5 bases; junction bases outside the gene matches: 6. This CDR3 contains 14 residues. The germline V gene encodes CDR1 GTSNPN and CDR2 SVGIG (reference sequence). The DNA for the CDR3 is TGTGCCTGGGCCCTAGCGGGAGGGGGGGAGACCCAGTACTTC. It yields the protein CAWALAGGGETQYF.

This chain joins TRBV9 and TRBJ1-1, with a possible D match to TRBD1 (5 bases). The germline gives CDR1 SGDLS, CDR2 YYNGEE. CDR3 length: 14 amino acids. The V end was cut by 1 base, the J end by 2 bases, with 9 bases between. The CDR3 DNA reads TGTGCCAGCAGCGTAAGACAGCTAAACACTGAAGCTTTCTTT. Residues: CASSVRQLNTEAFF.